This T cell receptor beta chain was sequenced in a study of technical replicates of blood from a few donors. TCRdb keeps only in-frame clones here, not all; method: immunoSEQ multiplex PCR. This sample has 60,000 to 80,000 clones; roughly nine tenths occur once, and the top ten carry 4.7%. The sample taken for sequencing was PBMCs. The TCR comes from a human donor in good health. Some clones in this sample may be carry-over from other donors' samples.

The CDR3 DNA sequence: TGTGCCAGCAGCTTAGACGGCGGGGGCGGCACAGATACGCAGTATTTT. Residues: CASSLDGGGGTDTQYF. The chain links TRBV11-2 to TRBJ2-3; a weak D match, TRBD2 (7 bases). CDR3 size: 16 residues. V dropped 0 bases and J dropped 1 base, with 11 bases sitting between them. Per germline, CDR1 SGHAT and CDR2 FQNNGV.